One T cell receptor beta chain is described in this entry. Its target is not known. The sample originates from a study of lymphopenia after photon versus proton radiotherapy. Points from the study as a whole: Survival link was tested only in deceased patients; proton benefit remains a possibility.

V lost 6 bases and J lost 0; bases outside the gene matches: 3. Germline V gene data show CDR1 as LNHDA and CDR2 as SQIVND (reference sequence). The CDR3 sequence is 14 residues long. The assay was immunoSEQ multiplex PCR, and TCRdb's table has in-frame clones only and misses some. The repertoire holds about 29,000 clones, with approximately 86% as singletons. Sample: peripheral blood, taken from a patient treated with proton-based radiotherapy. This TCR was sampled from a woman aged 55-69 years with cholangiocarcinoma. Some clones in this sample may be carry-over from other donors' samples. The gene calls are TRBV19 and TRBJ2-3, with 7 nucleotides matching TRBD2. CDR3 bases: TGTGCCAGTAGCTCTAGCGGCAGCACAGATACGCAGTATTTT. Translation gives CASSSSGSTDTQYF. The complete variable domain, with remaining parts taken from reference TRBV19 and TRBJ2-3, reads DGGITQSPKYLFRKEGQNVTLSCEQNLNHDAMYWYRQDPGQGLRLIYYSQIVNDFQKGDIAEGYSVSREKKESFPLTVTSAQKNPTAFYLCASSSSGSTDTQYFGPGTRLTVL.